This is a list of T cell receptor beta chains from one sample in a study of high-grade serous ovarian cancer treatment subgroups. Method: immunoSEQ multiplex PCR; TCRdb's copy keeps in-frame clones and lacks some. The sample comprises about 16,000 clones, 73% of which are singletons, and more than 3.5% rests with the top ten. Source material: tumor tissue. The receptors were sampled from a human donor with high-grade serous ovarian cancer. Both conserved end residues are part of each CDR3. D genes are given only for firm matches. Clone size, where shown, is once, few, many, or a class for clones that have expanded.

clone_size | j_call | v_call | d_call | cdr3_nt | cdr3_aa
NA | TRBJ1-6 | TRBV12-5 | TRBD1 | TGTGCTAGTGGGACAGGGGACGGGACACCCCTCCACTTT | CASGTGDGTPLHF
NA | TRBJ2-6 | TRBV27 | NA | TGTGCCAGCAGCCAAATGGGGACGGTGAACTCTGGGGCCAACGTCCTGACTTTC | CASSQMGTVNSGANVLTF
NA | TRBJ2-2 | TRBV7-3 | TRBD1 | TGTGCCAGCGGGACAGGGTCAACCGGGGAGCTGTTTTTT | CASGTGSTGELFF
few | TRBJ1-5 | TRBV18 | NA | TGTGCCAGCTCACCACCGGAGGGGCGCCGGGATCAGCCCCAGCATTTT | CASSPPEGRRDQPQHF
NA | TRBJ2-5 | TRBV6-5 | NA | TGTGCCAGCAGTTTTTCACCGTGGGGGGAAGAGACCCAGTACTTC | CASSFSPWGEETQYF
NA | TRBJ2-6 | TRBV18 | TRBD2 | TGTGCCAGCTCACCAAAGACTAGCGGGGACCTCTCTGGGGCCAACGTCCTGACTTTC | CASSPKTSGDLSGANVLTF
few | TRBJ1-1 | TRBV7-9 | NA | TGTGCCAGCAGCACTGGACAACGGAACACTGAAGCTTTCTTT | CASSTGQRNTEAFF
NA | TRBJ2-7 | TRBV7-2 | NA | TGTGCCAGCAGCCCTCCGGGACCTTCCTACGAGCAGTACTTC | CASSPPGPSYEQYF
NA | TRBJ2-5 | TRBV30 | NA | TGTGCCTGGGTCCGTGGGGACCACCAAGAGACCCAGTACTTC | CAWVRGDHQETQYF
NA | TRBJ1-5 | TRBV6-1 | TRBD1 | TGTGCCACCCGCGTGGGACAGGGGCCAAATCAGCCCCAGCATTTT | CATRVGQGPNQPQHF
NA | TRBJ1-6 | TRBV5-6 | TRBD1 | TGTGCCAGCAGCGGACAGGGGGGATGGGCACCCCTCCACTTT | CASSGQGGWAPLHF
few | TRBJ2-1 | TRBV30 | TRBD1 | TGTGCCTGGAGTGTACGGGGGACAGGGGGTAGTGAGCAGTTCTTC | CAWSVRGTGGSEQFF
NA | TRBJ1-5 | TRBV19 | NA | TGTGCCAGTAGTATTACTACAGGCCCCCAGCCCCAGCATTTT | CASSITTGPQPQHF
NA | TRBJ2-5 | TRBV28 | NA | TGTGCCAGCACCACCTTACGGGGGAATTTAAAAGAGACCCAGTACTTC | CASTTLRGNLKETQYF
few | TRBJ2-6 | TRBV4-2 | NA | TGTGCCAGCAGCCAAGATCGGGGCTCTGGGGCCAACGTCCTGACTTTC | CASSQDRGSGANVLTF
NA | TRBJ2-3 | TRBV7-9 | TRBD2 | TGTGCCAGCAGCTCACAGCGGGGGGGCGAAGCTACGCAGTATTTT | CASSSQRGGEATQYF
few | TRBJ2-1 | TRBV6-6 | NA | TGTGCCAGCAGTCCCCGGCTAGCTCCTCCCGGGAATGAGCAGTTCTTC | CASSPRLAPPGNEQFF
NA | TRBJ1-2 | TRBV20-1 | NA | TGCAGTGCTAGGACCGGGTATGGCTACACCTTC | CSARTGYGYTF
NA | TRBJ2-5 | TRBV15 | NA | TGTGCCACCAAAGTCGGCGGCCAAGAGACCCAGTACTTC | CATKVGGQETQYF
NA | TRBJ2-7 | TRBV5-6 | NA | TGTGCCAGCAGCTTTAGGAGGTCTAGACACGAGCAGTACTTC | CASSFRRSRHEQYF
NA | TRBJ2-7 | TRBV6-5 | TRBD2 | TGTGCCAGCACCGGACTAGCGGCGCCCTACGAGCAGTACTTC | CASTGLAAPYEQYF
NA | TRBJ2-5 | TRBV7-9 | NA | TGTGCCAGCAGCTTATATAGGGAGAAAGAGACCCAGTACTTC | CASSLYREKETQYF
NA | TRBJ1-3 | TRBV28 | NA | TGTGCCAGCACCCTTTGGCCAGGCTCTGGAAACACCATATATTTT | CASTLWPGSGNTIYF
NA | TRBJ2-3 | TRBV20-1 | NA | TGCAGTGCTAGGGTGCGAAATACGCAGTATTTT | CSARVRNTQYF
NA | TRBJ2-3 | TRBV5-1 | NA | TGCGCCAGCGCTACAGAGTACACAGATACGCAGTATTTT | CASATEYTDTQYF
NA | TRBJ1-2 | TRBV28 | TRBD1 | TGTGCCAGCAGTTTGAAACCGGGACAGGGGGGATTCGGATATGGCTACACCTTC | CASSLKPGQGGFGYGYTF
NA | TRBJ1-2 | TRBV15 | TRBD1 | TGTGCCACCAGCAGAGTCAGCGGGACAGATCGAAGCTACACCTTC | CATSRVSGTDRSYTF
NA | TRBJ1-4 | TRBV6-5 | NA | TGTGCCAGCAGTTCACAGGGTCTCGGGGAAAAACTGTTTTTT | CASSSQGLGEKLFF
NA | TRBJ2-7 | TRBV5-5 | NA | TGTGCCAGCAGAAATGCCGGGGGATACGAGCAGTACTTC | CASRNAGGYEQYF
NA | TRBJ2-7 | TRBV4-3 | NA | TGCGCCAGCATGGACACCTATACCTACGAGCAGTACTTC | CASMDTYTYEQYF
once | TRBJ1-2 | TRBV7-2 | NA | TGTGCCAGCAGCTCGCCGACCGGAAGCTACACCTTC | CASSSPTGSYTF
NA | TRBJ1-1 | TRBV4-2 | NA | TGTGCCAGTAATAGGGGGTCCTTTGACACTGAAGCTTTCTTT | CASNRGSFDTEAFF
NA | TRBJ1-6 | TRBV9 | NA | TGTGCCAGCAGCGATACAGGGTACTCCTATAATTCACCCCTCCACTTT | CASSDTGYSYNSPLHF
NA | TRBJ2-3 | TRBV4-3 | NA | TGCGCCAGCAGCCAAATGTATTTAGGGGATACGCAGTATTTT | CASSQMYLGDTQYF
NA | TRBJ1-2 | TRBV19 | TRBD1 | TGTGCCAGTAGTACTTGGGACAGGGGGAGGTATGGCTACACCTTC | CASSTWDRGRYGYTF
NA | TRBJ1-6 | TRBV6-5 | NA | TGTGCCAGCAGTTACGGGGGCTCACCCCTCCACTTT | CASSYGGSPLHF
NA | TRBJ2-4 | TRBV5-1 | TRBD1 | TGCGCCAGCGCGAGTGGCACCGGGACAGGATGGTTCTTC | CASASGTGTGWFF
NA | TRBJ1-6 | TRBV19 | NA | TGTGCCAGTAGTATAGAAGGGGATGGTAATTCACCCCTCCACTTT | CASSIEGDGNSPLHF
NA | TRBJ2-3 | TRBV2 | TRBD2 | TGTGCCAGCACCGCCCGACTAGCGCCAGATACGCAGTATTTT | CASTARLAPDTQYF
NA | TRBJ2-1 | TRBV18 | TRBD1 | TGTGCCAGCTCACCCGGAGACTCGGGACAGGTCTACTACAATGAGCAGTTCTTC | CASSPGDSGQVYYNEQFF
NA | TRBJ2-5 | TRBV19 | NA | TGTGCCAGTAGTACGGGACGGGTGGTGGAGACCCAGTACTTC | CASSTGRVVETQYF
NA | TRBJ1-1 | TRBV7-8 | NA | TGTGCCAGCAGCCCGAATTTGGGGCAGAACACTGAAGCTTTCTTT | CASSPNLGQNTEAFF
NA | TRBJ2-2 | TRBV4-3 | NA | TGCGCCAGCAGCCGCCAACAGACCCCCGGGGAGCTGTTTTTT | CASSRQQTPGELFF
once | TRBJ2-3 | TRBV18 | NA | TGTGCCAGCTCACCACCCCTTGTCACAGATACGCAGTATTTT | CASSPPLVTDTQYF
NA | TRBJ2-7 | TRBV9 | TRBD1 | TGTGCCAGCAGCGGAAACGTTTCCAGACAGGGGGCATCCTACGAGCAGTACTTC | CASSGNVSRQGASYEQYF
NA | TRBJ1-1 | TRBV2 | NA | TGTGCCAGCAGCAGGGTAATGAACACTGAAGCTTTCTTT | CASSRVMNTEAFF
NA | TRBJ2-5 | TRBV7-2 | NA | TGTGCCAGCAGCCTCCTCGGGGAGACCCAGTACTTC | CASSLLGETQYF
NA | TRBJ2-1 | TRBV7-2 | NA | TGTGCCAGCAGCTTAGCGCGCAATGAGCAGTTCTTC | CASSLARNEQFF
NA | TRBJ2-3 | TRBV27 | TRBD2 | TGTGCCAGCAGTCCCTTAGCGGGGGGGGACACAGATACGCAGTATTTT | CASSPLAGGDTDTQYF
NA | TRBJ1-4 | TRBV4-1 | NA | TGCGCCAGCAGCCAAGAAGGGACCGTGGAAGAAAAACTGTTTTTT | CASSQEGTVEEKLFF
NA | TRBJ1-4 | TRBV7-9 | NA | TGTGCCAGCAGCTCTACGCCGACAAGAGATAATGAAAAACTGTTTTTT | CASSSTPTRDNEKLFF
NA | TRBJ1-6 | TRBV5-6 | TRBD1 | TGTGCCAGCAGCTTGGAAGGAACAGGGGGCGGGAAATCACCCCTCCACTTT | CASSLEGTGGGKSPLHF
NA | TRBJ2-5 | TRBV11-3 | NA | TGTGCCAGCAGCTCGTACAGGGTCCAAGAGACCCAGTACTTC | CASSSYRVQETQYF
NA | TRBJ2-1 | TRBV4-3 | TRBD1 | TGCGCCAGCAGCCAAGGAGGGGGCCGGCGGACTGGGGAGCAGTTCTTC | CASSQGGGRRTGEQFF
NA | TRBJ2-7 | TRBV7-9 | NA | TGTGCCAGCAGCCCAGAGTCCTACGAGCAGTACTTC | CASSPESYEQYF
medium-sized | TRBJ1-5 | TRBV7-2 | NA | TGTGCCAGCAGCTTTAGTGATAGCAATCAGCCCCAGCATTTT | CASSFSDSNQPQHF